This T cell receptor beta chain was retrieved from a study of T-cell memory formation after mild COVID-19. TCRdb passed the 5' RACE reads through MiXCR, listing each CDR3 protein once. The sample has approximately 490,000 distinct CDR3 sequences, around 20% seen once. The V gene's germline CDR1 is KGHSY and CDR2 FQNENV. The CDR3 totals 16 residues. V shed 4 bases and J shed 0 bases, with 10 bases lying between them. Note on this clonotype: The antigen remains unidentified.

Study results and caveats: Contracting clones from day 15 to 85 showed balanced CD4/CD8; later expanders favored CD4+. Several responding clones turned up in pre-infection memory, indicating that cross-reactive memory may have taken part.

Sequenced: PBMCs or a T cell subset sorted from them (not recorded which). The chain has TRBV16 and TRBJ2-6; D remains ambiguous. The receptor was isolated from an adult woman who had mild COVID-19 (a few samples of this study predate the infection). Cell type and time point are not known. The CDR3 is CASSPGRRSGANVLTF. In nucleotides, the CDR3 is TGTGCCAGCAGCCCCGGACGCCGCTCTGGGGCCAACGTCCTGACTTTC.